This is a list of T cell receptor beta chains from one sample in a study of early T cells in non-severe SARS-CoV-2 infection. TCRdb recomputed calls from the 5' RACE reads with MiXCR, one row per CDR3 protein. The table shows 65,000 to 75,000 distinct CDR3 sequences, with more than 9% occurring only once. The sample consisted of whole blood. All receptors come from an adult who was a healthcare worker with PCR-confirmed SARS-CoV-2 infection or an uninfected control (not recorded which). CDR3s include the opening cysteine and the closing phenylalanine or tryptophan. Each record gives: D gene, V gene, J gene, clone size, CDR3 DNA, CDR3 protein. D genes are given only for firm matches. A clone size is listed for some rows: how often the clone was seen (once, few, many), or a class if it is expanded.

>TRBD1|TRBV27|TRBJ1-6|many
TGTGCCAGCAGCCGGGGGACAGGGGTTTCACCCCTCCACTTT
CASSRGTGVSPLHF
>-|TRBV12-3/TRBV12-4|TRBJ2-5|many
TGTGCCAGCAGAGGAGGCCTCCAAGAGACCCAGTACTTC
CASRGGLQETQYF
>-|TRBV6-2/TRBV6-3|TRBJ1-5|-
TGTGCCAGCAGTTTCCGGGGGGAGGATCAGCCCCAGCATTTT
CASSFRGEDQPQHF
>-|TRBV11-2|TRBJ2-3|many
TGTGCCAGCAGCTTCCGCGGGGAGCGCACAGATACGCAGTATTTT
CASSFRGERTDTQYF
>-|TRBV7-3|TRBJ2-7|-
TGTGCCAGCAGTCCGACGGGAGATAACGAGCAGTACTTC
CASSPTGDNEQYF
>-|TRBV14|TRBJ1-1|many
TGTGCCAGCAGCCAAGATTGGGGGAGCCAAGATACTGAAGCTTTCTTT
CASSQDWGSQDTEAFF
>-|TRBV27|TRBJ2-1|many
TGTGCCAGCAGCTTCCCGGGTACCAATGAGCAGTTCTTC
CASSFPGTNEQFF
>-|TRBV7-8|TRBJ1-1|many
TGTGCCAGCAGCTCCGAGGTGGCGTGGACTGAAGCTTTCTTT
CASSSEVAWTEAFF
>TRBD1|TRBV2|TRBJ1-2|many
TGTGCCAGCAGTCCGGGACAGGGCTTCCATGGCTACACCTTC
CASSPGQGFHGYTF
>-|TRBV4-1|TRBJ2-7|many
TGCGCCAGCAGCCGAGGCCTCCTAGGGGCCTACGAGCAGTACTTC
CASSRGLLGAYEQYF
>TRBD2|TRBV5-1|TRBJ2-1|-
TGCGCCAGCAGCAGCTCTAGCGGGTCCTACAATGAGCAGTTCTTC
CASSSSSGSYNEQFF
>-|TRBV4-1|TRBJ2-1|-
TGCGCCAGCAGCCAAGATTTTTTGGGGGGCTACTACAATGAGCAGTTCTTC
CASSQDFLGGYYNEQFF
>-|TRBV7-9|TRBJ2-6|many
TGTGCCAGCAGCTTAGACTCTGGGGCCAACGTCCTGACTTTC
CASSLDSGANVLTF
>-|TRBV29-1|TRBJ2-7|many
TGCAGCGTGCGGGGTAGCCGGGAGCAGTACTTC
CSVRGSREQYF
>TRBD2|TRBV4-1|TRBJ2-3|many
TGCGCCAGCAGCCAAACGGGACTAGCAGGGGATACGCAGTATTTT
CASSQTGLAGDTQYF
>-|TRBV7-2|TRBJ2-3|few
TGTGCCAGCAGCTCGACGGCCCTGGTAGATACGCAGTATTTT
CASSSTALVDTQYF
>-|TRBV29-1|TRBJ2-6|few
TGCAGCGTCCGTCCGGCAGCAAGCTCTGGGGCCAACGTCCTGACTTTC
CSVRPAASSGANVLTF
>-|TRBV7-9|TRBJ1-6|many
TGTGCCAGCAGCTTACTTCTTCCGGGGGCGGTTGATTCACCCCTCCACTTT
CASSLLLPGAVDSPLHF
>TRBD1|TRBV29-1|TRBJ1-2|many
TGCAGCGTTGTAGGGACAGGGAATGGCTACACCTTC
CSVVGTGNGYTF
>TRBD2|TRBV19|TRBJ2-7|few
TGTGCCAGTAGTATTGAGGCGGGAGGGCCTTACGAGCAGTACTTC
CASSIEAGGPYEQYF
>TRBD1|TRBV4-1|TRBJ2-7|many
TGCGCCAGCAGCCAAGCGCCACGGACAGGGCTGGGGGCCTACGAGCAGTACTTC
CASSQAPRTGLGAYEQYF
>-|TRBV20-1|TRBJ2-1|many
TGCAGTGCTAGAGACCCGTCCTCCTACAATGAGCAGTTCTTC
CSARDPSSYNEQFF
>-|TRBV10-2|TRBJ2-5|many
TGCGCCAGCAGTGAGTTTAACAGTGAGACCCAGTACTTC
CASSEFNSETQYF
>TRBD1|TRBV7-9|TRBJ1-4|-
TGTGCCAGCAGCGGAGGACAGGGAGAAGAAAAACTGTTTTTT
CASSGGQGEEKLFF
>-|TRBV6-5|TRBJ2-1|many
TGTGCCAGCAGTTACTACCAGGGATATGAGCAGTTCTTC
CASSYYQGYEQFF
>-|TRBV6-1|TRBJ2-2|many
TGTGCCAGCAGTCGGGGGCCGAACACCGGGGAGCTGTTTTTT
CASSRGPNTGELFF
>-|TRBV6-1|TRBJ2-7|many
TGTGCCAGCAGTGAAGTTCAAGGGGGTCTTTACGAGCAGTACTTC
CASSEVQGGLYEQYF
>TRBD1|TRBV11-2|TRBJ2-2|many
TGTGCCAGCAGCTGGGGGGACAGGGTGGCCGGGGAGCTGTTTTTT
CASSWGDRVAGELFF
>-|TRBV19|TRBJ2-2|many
TGTGCCAGTGGTCACGGCCTAACAAACACCGGGGAGCTGTTTTTT
CASGHGLTNTGELFF
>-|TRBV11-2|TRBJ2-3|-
TGTGCCAGCAGCTTAGGGGTGTTGGGAGATACGCAGTATTTT
CASSLGVLGDTQYF
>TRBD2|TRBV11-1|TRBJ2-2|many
TGTGCCAGCAGCTTAACTGCGGGAGCCATCACCGGGGAGCTGTTTTTT
CASSLTAGAITGELFF
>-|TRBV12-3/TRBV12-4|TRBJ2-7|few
TGTGCCAGCAGTCCACGAGCGGACGGTTACGAGCAGTACTTC
CASSPRADGYEQYF
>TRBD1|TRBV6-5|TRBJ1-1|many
TGTGCCAGCAGTTACCTACAGGGGATCCACACTGAAGCTTTCTTT
CASSYLQGIHTEAFF
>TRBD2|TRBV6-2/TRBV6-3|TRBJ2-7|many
TGTGCCAGCAGCCATACCGGGACTAGCGGGAGCCAGTACTTC
CASSHTGTSGSQYF
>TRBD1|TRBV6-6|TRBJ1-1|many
TGTGCCAGCAGACCTTCTCGACAGGGAGGTATTAACACTGAAGCTTTCTTT
CASRPSRQGGINTEAFF
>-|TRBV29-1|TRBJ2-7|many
TGCAGCGTCGGCAGGAGGGGCCGGAGCCAGCGACACGAGCAGTACTTC
CSVGRRGRSQRHEQYF
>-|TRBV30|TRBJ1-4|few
TGTGCCTGGAGTGTACCGGGGGTGGAGGAAAAACTGTTTTTT
CAWSVPGVEEKLFF
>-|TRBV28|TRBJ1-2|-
TGTGCCAGCAGTACCGGGCCATCCTATGGCTACACCTTC
CASSTGPSYGYTF
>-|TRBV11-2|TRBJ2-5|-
TGTGCCAGCAGCTACAGGGACACCCAAGAGACCCAGTACTTC
CASSYRDTQETQYF
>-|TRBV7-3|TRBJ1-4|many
TGTGCCAGCAGCAGGCAAGCCAATGAAAAACTGTTTTTT
CASSRQANEKLFF
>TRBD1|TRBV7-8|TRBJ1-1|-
TGTGCCAGCAGCGCAGAGACAGGGTTACCTGAAGCTTTCTTT
CASSAETGLPEAFF
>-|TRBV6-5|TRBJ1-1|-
TGTGCCAGCAGTTTGACCGCGTATTTGAACACTGAAGCTTTCTTT
CASSLTAYLNTEAFF
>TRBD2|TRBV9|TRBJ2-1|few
TGTGCCAGCAGCGTAGCACCGGGGGGCTCCTACAATGAGCAGTTCTTC
CASSVAPGGSYNEQFF
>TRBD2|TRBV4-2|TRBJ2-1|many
TGTGCCAGCAGCCGGCGGGAGGGGGACTACAATGAGCAGTTCTTC
CASSRREGDYNEQFF
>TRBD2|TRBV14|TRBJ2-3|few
TGTGCCAGCAGCCAAGGGAGCGGGGGAGTAAAGGTTCGGCGCACAGATACGCAGTATTTT
CASSQGSGGVKVRRTDTQYF
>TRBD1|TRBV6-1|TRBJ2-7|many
TGTGCCAGCAGTGCTCCGGGACAGGGAACCTACGAGCAGTACTTC
CASSAPGQGTYEQYF
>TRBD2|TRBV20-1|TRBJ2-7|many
TGCAGTGCTAGGTGGACTAGCGGGACCGAGCAGTACTTC
CSARWTSGTEQYF
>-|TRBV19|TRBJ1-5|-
TGTGCCAGTAGTATGAGCTCCACTTACAGGGCGGGTAGCAATCAGCCCCAGCATTTT
CASSMSSTYRAGSNQPQHF
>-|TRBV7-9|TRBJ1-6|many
TGTGCCAGCAGCGGTTCTGGGTCTCCACCCCTCCACTTT
CASSGSGSPPLHF
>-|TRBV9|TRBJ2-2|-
TGTGCCAGCAGCGTATCTAGCATCGGGGAGCTGTTTTTT
CASSVSSIGELFF
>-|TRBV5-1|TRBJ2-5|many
TGCGCCAGCAGGGGGCAAGAGACCCAGTACTTC
CASRGQETQYF